This T cell receptor beta chain was recorded in a study of blood T cell repertoires in COVID-19. In germline, CDR1 is GTSNPN, CDR2 SVGIG (reference sequence). The V gene lost 1 base and the J gene lost 7 bases, with 13 bases spanning the gap. This CDR3 is built from 13 residues. This clone is a singleton in its sample. Measured with immunoSEQ multiplex PCR; TCRdb has only the in-frame clones, and not every one. The data show about 30,000 clones, 70% to 85% seen once. What was sequenced was peripheral blood. This TCR derives from a human donor in a cohort sampled during active COVID-19. V gene TRBV30 combines with J gene TRBJ1-2, with a weak D call TRBD1 (5 bases). As DNA, the CDR3 is TGTGCCTGGAGTGACCCAGGGTTAGGTGGCTACACCTTC. It translates to CAWSDPGLGGYTF.